This entry is about one T cell receptor beta chain. The antigen remains unidentified. Produced via immunoSEQ multiplex PCR; TCRdb's table is partial and in-frame only. The data show around 72,000 clones, roughly 82% seen once. The data were obtained in a study of T cell responses to AZD1222 COVID-19 vaccine. General observations from the study: Spike-specific TCR repertoires showed rising breadth and depth after two AZD1222 doses.

With 1 base removed from V and 5 bases from J, the gap between germline ends came to 8 bases. This CDR3 is built from 13 residues. Per germline, CDR1 SGHDN and CDR2 FVKESK. The specimen comprised peripheral blood, sampled on day 0 of AZD1222 vaccination. The origin of this receptor is an adult in good health. The J gene is TRBJ1-1, the V gene TRBV14; D is unresolved. CDR3 coding DNA: TGTGCCAGCAGCCAAGTTAGTAGGACTGAAGCTTTCTTT. This gives the protein CASSQVSRTEAFF.